This is a list of T cell receptor beta chains from one sample in a study of blood T cells in healthy people across ages. Via MiXCR, TCRdb re-called the 5' RACE reads, giving one row per CDR3 protein. Of 800,000 or so distinct CDR3 sequences in the sample, about 46% were seen once. The material sequenced was blood. These receptor sequences come from a man older than 75 in good health. The CDR3 runs from the conserved cysteine through the conserved F or W. The D gene is left open where the match is weak. Clone size is given for some rows only: seen once, a few or many times, or a class if the clone is expanded.

d_gene	abundance	v_gene	j_gene	CDR3aa	CDR3nt
TRBD2	few	TRBV4-3	TRBJ2-4	CASSQDTLASGQAKNIQYF	TGCGCCAGCAGCCAAGATACCCTAGCTAGCGGCCAAGCCAAAAACATTCAGTACTTC
NA	NA	TRBV9	TRBJ1-1	CASSPRDSNTEAFF	TGTGCCAGCAGCCCCCGGGACTCGAACACTGAAGCTTTCTTT
TRBD2	NA	TRBV20-1	TRBJ2-7	CSASLPGLAGSEQYF	TGCAGTGCTAGCCTCCCGGGACTAGCGGGAAGCGAGCAGTACTTC
TRBD2	NA	TRBV12-3/TRBV12-4	TRBJ2-5	CASSLAFAGGKETQYF	TGTGCCAGCAGTTTAGCGTTTGCGGGAGGGAAAGAGACCCAGTACTTC
NA	few	TRBV2	TRBJ2-5	CAGEPGGLQETQYF	TGTGCCGGAGAGCCAGGGGGACTACAAGAGACCCAGTACTTC
NA	NA	TRBV20-1	TRBJ2-3	CSASFPGEGDTQYF	TGCAGTGCTAGTTTCCCGGGAGAAGGAGATACGCAGTATTTT
TRBD2	NA	TRBV20-1	TRBJ2-1	CSAVLADTYNEQFF	TGCAGTGCTGTACTAGCGGATACATACAATGAGCAGTTCTTC
TRBD2	few	TRBV6-2/TRBV6-3	TRBJ2-5	CASNVLAGVGTQYF	TGTGCCAGCAACGTCCTAGCGGGAGTGGGGACCCAGTACTTC
NA	NA	TRBV6-6	TRBJ2-5	CASSYSSRPHVETQYF	TGTGCCAGCAGTTACTCGAGTAGACCCCACGTGGAGACCCAGTACTTC
NA	NA	TRBV28	TRBJ1-6	CASSFRPNSPLHF	TGTGCCAGCAGTTTTAGGCCAAATTCACCCCTCCACTTT
NA	NA	TRBV6-5	TRBJ2-1	CASSTPLGDEQFF	TGTGCCAGCAGTACTCCCTTAGGGGATGAGCAGTTCTTC
TRBD2	many	TRBV20-1	TRBJ2-5	CSARALEGTSEQETQYF	TGCAGTGCTAGAGCCTTGGAGGGGACTAGCGAACAAGAGACCCAGTACTTC
TRBD2	many	TRBV6-2/TRBV6-3	TRBJ2-5	CASSYLGFGGRGKETQYF	TGTGCCAGCAGTTACCTCGGATTTGGCGGGAGGGGAAAAGAGACCCAGTACTTC
TRBD2	NA	TRBV4-3	TRBJ2-5	CASSQAERDYGQYF	TGCGCCAGCAGCCAAGCGGAGCGGGACTACGGGCAGTACTTC
NA	NA	TRBV7-9	TRBJ2-2	CASSLTRSNTGELFF	TGTGCCAGCAGCTTAACTCGAAGTAACACCGGGGAGCTGTTTTTT
NA	NA	TRBV30	TRBJ1-6	CAWSFGSGDSPLHF	TGTGCCTGGAGTTTTGGGTCCGGGGATTCACCCCTCCACTTT
TRBD2	NA	TRBV6-5	TRBJ2-1	CASSKGTSGRNEQFF	TGTGCCAGCAGTAAAGGGACTAGCGGGAGAAATGAGCAGTTCTTC
NA	NA	TRBV6-5	TRBJ2-5	CASSWDRRGETQYF	TGTGCCAGCAGTTGGGACAGGCGGGGGGAGACCCAGTACTTC
NA	NA	TRBV30	TRBJ1-4	CAWSTGADGNEKPFF	TGTGCCTGGAGTACGGGGGCGGACGGTAATGAAAAACCGTTTTTT
TRBD1	few	TRBV6-6	TRBJ2-5	CQRTGLETQYF	TGCCAAAGGACAGGGCTGGAGACCCAGTACTTC
NA	NA	TRBV18	TRBJ2-1	CASQTTGLGEQFF	TGTGCCAGCCAGACCACGGGGTTAGGTGAGCAGTTCTTC
TRBD1	NA	TRBV28	TRBJ1-5	CASSPYDRVNQPQHF	TGTGCCAGCAGTCCATACGACAGGGTCAATCAGCCCCAGCATTTT
NA	NA	TRBV20-1	TRBJ2-7	CSATPRPGRGPYEQYF	TGCAGTGCTACACCCAGACCGGGCAGGGGACCTTACGAGCAGTACTTC
TRBD2	NA	TRBV20-1	TRBJ2-1	CSARPVAGGYNEQFF	TGCAGTGCTAGACCCGTAGCGGGAGGGTACAATGAGCAGTTCTTC
TRBD1	many	TRBV7-9	TRBJ2-3	CASSVWGTGVTDTQYF	TGTGCCAGCAGCGTATGGGGGACAGGGGTCACAGATACGCAGTATTTT
NA	few	TRBV12-3/TRBV12-4	TRBJ1-4	CASSLRGPKGKLFF	TGTGCCAGCAGTTTAAGGGGACCTAAGGGGAAACTGTTTTTT
NA	few	TRBV9	TRBJ1-6	CASSVSYNSPLHF	TGTGCCAGCAGCGTTTCTTATAATTCACCCCTCCACTTT
NA	few	TRBV7-2	TRBJ2-5	CASSLRTTQETQYF	TGTGCCAGCAGCCTTAGGACTACCCAAGAGACCCAGTACTTC
NA	many	TRBV28	TRBJ2-7	CASRYGYEQYF	TGTGCCAGTAGGTACGGCTACGAGCAGTACTTC
NA	NA	TRBV20-1	TRBJ1-6	CSARDQAQGSPPHF	TGCAGTGCTAGGGATCAGGCCCAGGGATCACCCCCCCACTTT
TRBD2	NA	TRBV20-1	TRBJ2-7	CSARDLADNEQYF	TGCAGTGCTAGAGATCTAGCGGACAATGAGCAGTACTTC
NA	NA	TRBV28	TRBJ1-4	CASTLQGKLFF	TGTGCCAGCACCTTACAAGGAAAACTGTTTTTT
TRBD2	NA	TRBV25-1	TRBJ2-5	CASTERGLETQYF	TGTGCCAGCACTGAGCGGGGGTTAGAGACCCAGTACTTC
NA	few	TRBV20-1	TRBJ2-7	CSARDHQYEQYF	TGCAGTGCTAGAGATCACCAATACGAGCAGTACTTC
NA	few	TRBV29-1	TRBJ2-5	CSVREQETQYF	TGCAGCGTTCGGGAACAAGAGACCCAGTACTTC
TRBD1	NA	TRBV4-3	TRBJ2-7	CASSLSPGQGSYEQYF	TGCGCCAGCAGCCTCTCTCCGGGACAGGGGTCCTACGAGCAGTACTTC
NA	NA	TRBV3-1	TRBJ2-7	CASSRGTAAAYEQYF	TGTGCCAGCAGCCGCGGGACAGCCGCTGCCTACGAGCAGTACTTC
NA	NA	TRBV7-2	TRBJ2-1	CASSHSYNEQFF	TGTGCCAGCAGCCATTCCTACAATGAGCAGTTCTTC
TRBD2	NA	TRBV7-3	TRBJ2-5	CASSQTRLAGYNEQYF	TGTGCCAGCAGCCAAACTCGTCTAGCGGGGTACAATGAGCAGTACTTC
TRBD1	once	TRBV29-1	TRBJ2-7	CGAGQGVYEQYF	TGCGGCGCAGGACAGGGCGTCTACGAGCAGTACTTC
NA	few	TRBV12-3/TRBV12-4	TRBJ1-4	CASSLALEKLFF	TGTGCCAGCAGTTTAGCGCTTGAAAAACTGTTTTTT
NA	few	TRBV6-2/TRBV6-3	TRBJ2-1	CASSYRGRREQFF	TGTGCCAGCAGTTATCGCGGCAGACGTGAGCAGTTCTTC